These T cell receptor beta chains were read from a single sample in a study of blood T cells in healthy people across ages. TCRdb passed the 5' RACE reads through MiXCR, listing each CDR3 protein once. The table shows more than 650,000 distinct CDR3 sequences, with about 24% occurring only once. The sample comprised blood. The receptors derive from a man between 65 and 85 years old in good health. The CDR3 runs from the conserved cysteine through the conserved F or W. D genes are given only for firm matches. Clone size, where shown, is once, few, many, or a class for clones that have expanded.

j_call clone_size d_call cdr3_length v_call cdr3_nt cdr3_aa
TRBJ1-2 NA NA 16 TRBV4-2 TGTGCCAGCAGCCAAGCCACGACAGGACCGGCGTATGGCTACACCTTC CASSQATTGPAYGYTF
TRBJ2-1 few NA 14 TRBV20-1 TGCAGTACGGGTTCGTCGGGGCCCTACAATGAGCAGTTCTTC CSTGSSGPYNEQFF
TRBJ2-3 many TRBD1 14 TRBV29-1 TGCAGCGTGCCACAGGGGGCACTCACAGATACGCAGTATTTT CSVPQGALTDTQYF
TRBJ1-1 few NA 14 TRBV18 TGTGCCAGCTCACCAAGTGAGAGGAACACTGAAGCTTTCTTT CASSPSERNTEAFF
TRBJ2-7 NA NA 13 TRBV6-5 TGTGCCAGCATCCGGGCGGGTTCCTACGAGCAGTACTTC CASIRAGSYEQYF
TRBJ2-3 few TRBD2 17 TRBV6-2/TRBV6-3 TGTGCCAGCAGTTACTCGAGAGGGACTAGAAGCGCAGATACGCAGTATTTT CASSYSRGTRSADTQYF
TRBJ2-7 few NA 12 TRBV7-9 TGTGCCAGCAGCCCAGTTTGGGACGAGCAGTACTTC CASSPVWDEQYF
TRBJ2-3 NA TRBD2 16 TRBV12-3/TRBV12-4 TGTGCCAGCAAAACCTCGTTGGTGGGGGGGACAGATACGCAGTATTTT CASKTSLVGGTDTQYF
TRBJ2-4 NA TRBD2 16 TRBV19 TGTGCCACCGGACTAGCGGGTAATTTAGCCAAAAACATTCAGTACTTC CATGLAGNLAKNIQYF
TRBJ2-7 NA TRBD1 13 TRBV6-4 TGTGCCATCCGGGACAGGGTCGTCCGCGAGCAGTACTTC CAIRDRVVREQYF
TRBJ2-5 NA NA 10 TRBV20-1 TGCAGTGCTAGATACGAGACCCAGTACTTC CSARYETQYF
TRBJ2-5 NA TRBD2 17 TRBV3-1 TGTGCCAGCAGCCAAGAAGGACTAGCAGGGTCCCAAGAGACCCAGTACTTC CASSQEGLAGSQETQYF
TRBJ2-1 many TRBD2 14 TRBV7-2 TGTGCCAGCAGCCGACTAGCGGGAGACAATGAGCAGTTCTTC CASSRLAGDNEQFF
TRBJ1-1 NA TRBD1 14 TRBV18 TGTGCCAGCTCACCAGCGGACAGGGGGACTGAAGCTTTCTTT CASSPADRGTEAFF
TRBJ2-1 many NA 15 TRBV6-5 TGTGCCAGCAGTTACGACGGGGGAGGCTACAATGAGCAGTTCTTC CASSYDGGGYNEQFF
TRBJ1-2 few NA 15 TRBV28 TGTGCCAGCAGCATGGGAGGAGTTAAGAACTATGGCTACACCTTC CASSMGGVKNYGYTF
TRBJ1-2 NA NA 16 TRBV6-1 TGTGCCAGCAGGTCGGAGAGGGGGGTACCCATCTATGGCTACACCTTC CASRSERGVPIYGYTF
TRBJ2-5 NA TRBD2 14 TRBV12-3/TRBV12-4 TGTGCCAGCAGTTCCGGGACTATAAGGGAGACCCAGTACTTC CASSSGTIRETQYF
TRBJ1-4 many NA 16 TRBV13 TGTGCCAGCAGCCCCGTCGGGGGGCTGAGGCATGAAAAACTGTTTTTT CASSPVGGLRHEKLFF
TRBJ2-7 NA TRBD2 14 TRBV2 TGTGCCAGCAGCCCCCTCGGGGGGTTCCAAGAGCAGTACTTC CASSPLGGFQEQYF
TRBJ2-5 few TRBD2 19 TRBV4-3 TGCGCCAGCAGCCAAGAGAGGGACCGACTAGCGGGATCCCAAGAGACCCAGTACTTC CASSQERDRLAGSQETQYF
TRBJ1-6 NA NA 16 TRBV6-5 TGTGCCAGCAGTTACTCGGAGGTCGGCTATAATTCACCCCTCCACTTT CASSYSEVGYNSPLHF
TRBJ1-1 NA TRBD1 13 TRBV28 TGTGCCAGCAGTCGGACAGGGGTATTTGAAGCTTTCTTT CASSRTGVFEAFF
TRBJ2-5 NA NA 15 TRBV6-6 TGTGCCAGCAGTTACAGGGGGGGGGGCCAAGAGACCCAGTACTTC CASSYRGGGQETQYF
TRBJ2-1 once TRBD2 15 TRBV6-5 TGTGCCAGCAGCGAGACTAGCGGGGTTTCGGAGGAGCAGTTCTTC CASSETSGVSEEQFF